The sequence of this T cell receptor (beta chain) was determined in a study of cytomegalovirus exposure and HLA in healthy donors. Profiling relied on immunoSEQ multiplex PCR, and the TCRdb table lists in-frame clones only, not all of them. The table records around 60,000 clones, about 94% of them present only once. Overall study results and limits: Using the classifier, cytomegalovirus status was reportedly diagnosed with high specificity and sensitivity.

With respect to this clone: No antigen is known for it.

This CDR3 has 13 amino acids. Germline lookup yields CDR1 MDHEN and CDR2 SYDVKM. Trimming cost V 11 bases and J 3 bases, with 16 bases left between them. The sequenced sample was PBMCs. The J gene is TRBJ1-1, the V gene TRBV28, with D uncertain. The receptor's source is a young man in good health and CMV-seropositive. The CDR3 DNA follows: TGTGCCTGCGGCGGAGGGTGGTACACTGAAGCTTTCTTT. Residues: CACGGGWYTEAFF.